This T cell receptor beta chain stems from a study of blood T cell repertoires in COVID-19. Study-level background: Samples of COVID-19 (acute and convalescent) were obtained from the United States, Italy and Spain. The analysed material was cDNA or gDNA that came from T cells, B-cell-depleted T cells, or PBMCs.

Authors' data handling: Amplified reference gene primers provided the basis for estimating nucleated cell counts. Assay: immunoSEQ multiplex PCR; the TCRdb copy retains only in-frame clones and omits some. The V and J calls and clone size are taken from that table; D and trimming were inferred from the DNA. The table has 200,000 to 300,000 clones, around 86% seen once. Sequencing input: peripheral blood. This receptor was obtained from an older woman with active or convalescent COVID-19.

The CDR3 protein is CAIRPGQGVYEQYF. Written as DNA, the CDR3 is TGTGCCATCAGGCCGGGACAGGGTGTCTACGAGCAGTACTTC. This sequence joins TRBV10-3 and TRBJ2-7; TRBD1 matches 9 bases. With 6 bases clipped from V and 3 bases from J, the junction kept 6 bases outside the gene matches. The V gene's germline CDR1 is ENHRY and CDR2 SYGVKD. This CDR3 has 14 amino acids.